The rows below give T cell receptor beta chains drawn from one sample of a study of blood T cells in healthy people across ages. TCRdb analysed the 5' RACE reads with MiXCR anew, one entry per CDR3 protein. The sample contains about 680,000 distinct CDR3 sequences, approximately 50% of which appear only once. The sample taken for sequencing was blood. These receptors came from a woman aged 55-70 years in good health. CDR3s include the opening cysteine and the closing phenylalanine or tryptophan. A D gene is named only where the DNA matches it firmly. Not every row has a clone size; where given, it reads once, few, many or a size class.

few TRBJ2-6 . TRBV7-2 TGTGCCAGCAGCTCTGGACGGTCACTCGCAGGGGCCAACGTCCTGACTTTC CASSSGRSLAGANVLTF
few TRBJ1-3 TRBD1 TRBV12-3/TRBV12-4 TGTGCCGGGACAGGGGCTAGCTCTGGAAACACCATATATTTT CAGTGASSGNTIYF
few TRBJ2-5 . TRBV27 TGTGCCAGCAGTTTAGAACACCGAGGGGACCAGTACTTC CASSLEHRGDQYF
. TRBJ2-7 . TRBV28 TGTGCCAGCAATCTCCGGGACGGGGGTCCGGTCGAGCAGTACTTC CASNLRDGGPVEQYF
. TRBJ2-1 TRBD1 TRBV29-1 TGCAGCGTTGACGAGGGGACAGGGAGCGTTGAGCAGTTCTTC CSVDEGTGSVEQFF
few TRBJ1-2 . TRBV7-2 TGTGCCAGCAGCCTCAGGACAGCCTATGGCTACACCTTC CASSLRTAYGYTF
few TRBJ2-3 . TRBV16 TGTGCCAGCAGCCAATCGGGCATTACAGATACGCAGTATTTT CASSQSGITDTQYF
many TRBJ2-7 TRBD1 TRBV29-1 TGCAGCGTTCGGACAGGAGGACCGCCCTACGAGCAGTACTTC CSVRTGGPPYEQYF
. TRBJ1-2 . TRBV11-1 TGTGCCAGCAGCTTAGCAGGCAGAGGCTACACCTTC CASSLAGRGYTF
. TRBJ2-5 . TRBV7-2 TGTGCCAGCAGCTCACAGGTGGGACAGACCCAGTACTTC CASSSQVGQTQYF
. TRBJ2-3 . TRBV7-2 TGTGCCAGCAGCTTGGAGCCGATCTTAGCAGATACGCAGTATTTT CASSLEPILADTQYF
. TRBJ2-7 . TRBV20-1 TGCAGTGCTAGAGATCTTAGGGGGAGCAACGAGCAGTACTTC CSARDLRGSNEQYF
. TRBJ2-2 . TRBV11-1 TGTGCCAGCCTAATCCCCCCCACTGGCAGGCTTAACACCGGGGAGCTGTTTTTT CASLIPPTGRLNTGELFF
. TRBJ2-3 TRBD2 TRBV12-3/TRBV12-4 TGTGCCAACGGACTAGCGGGGGCTAGCACAGATACGCAGTATTTT CANGLAGASTDTQYF
. TRBJ2-1 TRBD1 TRBV20-1 TGCAGTGCTCGCCGGACAGGGGGCGGTGAGCAGTTCTTC CSARRTGGGEQFF
. TRBJ2-6 . TRBV19 TGTGCCAGTTGGGGTCTAGGCTCTGGGGCCAACGTCCTGACTTTC CASWGLGSGANVLTF
. TRBJ2-5 TRBD1 TRBV29-1 TGCAGCGTCCAAGTGGCGACAGGGGGCGGCCAAGAGACCCAGTACTTC CSVQVATGGGQETQYF
. TRBJ2-1 . TRBV7-2 TGTGCCAGCAGCTTAGCCCGGGTCTCGAATGAGCAGTTCTTC CASSLARVSNEQFF
. TRBJ2-1 TRBD2 TRBV18 TGTGCCAGCTCACTAGGACTAGCGGGAGGACAGAATGAGCAGTTCTTC CASSLGLAGGQNEQFF
. TRBJ2-2 TRBD1 TRBV6-6 TGTGCCAGCAGCTACCCTCGACAGGGGATCACCGGGGAGCTGTTTTTT CASSYPRQGITGELFF
. TRBJ2-1 TRBD1 TRBV20-1 TGCAGTGCTAAGGGACAGCCCAATGAGCAGTTCTTC CSAKGQPNEQFF
. TRBJ1-1 TRBD1 TRBV12-3/TRBV12-4 TGTGCCAGCAGTCCTGGACAGGGTGGGTACACTGAAGCTTTCTTT CASSPGQGGYTEAFF
. TRBJ2-3 . TRBV6-1 TGTGCCACCGATATGCAGTATTTT CATDMQYF
few TRBJ1-1 . TRBV29-1 TGCAGCGTCTCAACAGCGAACACTGAAGCTTTCTTT CSVSTANTEAFF
many TRBJ2-5 . TRBV7-9 TGTGCCAGCAGCAAGCAAGAGACCCAGTACTTC CASSKQETQYF
once TRBJ2-1 . TRBV12-5 TGTGCTAGTGGTATCGATCGGGGGGAGCAGTTCTTC CASGIDRGEQFF
. TRBJ2-7 . TRBV4-2 TGTGCCAGCAGCCAAGATGGGGCGGAATCCTACGAGCAGTACTTC CASSQDGAESYEQYF